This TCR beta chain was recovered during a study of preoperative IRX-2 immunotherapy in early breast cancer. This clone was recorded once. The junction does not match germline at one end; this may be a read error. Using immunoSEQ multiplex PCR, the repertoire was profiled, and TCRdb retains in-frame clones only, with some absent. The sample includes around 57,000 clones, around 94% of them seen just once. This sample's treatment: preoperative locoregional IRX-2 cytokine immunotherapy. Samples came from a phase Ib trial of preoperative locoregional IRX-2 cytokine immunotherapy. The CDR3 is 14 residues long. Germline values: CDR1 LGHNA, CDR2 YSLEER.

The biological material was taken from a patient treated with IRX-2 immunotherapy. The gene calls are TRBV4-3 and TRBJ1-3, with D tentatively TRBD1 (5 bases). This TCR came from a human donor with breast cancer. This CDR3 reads CASSKDSSGNTIYF. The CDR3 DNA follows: TGCGCCAGCAGCAAAGACAGCTCTGGAAACACCATATATTTT.